A selection of T cell receptor beta chains follows, all from one sample in a study of tumor and adjacent non-tumor tissue in lung cancer. TCRdb used MiXCR to reprocess the multiplex PCR reads, holding one entry per CDR3 protein. This table holds some 95,000 distinct CDR3 sequences, 80% found once. What was sequenced was distant non-tumor lung tissue. Source of these receptors: a man in his sixties with small cell lung cancer. Each CDR3 is given with its conserved first and last residue.

v_gene,CDR3aa
TRBV11-2,CASSSVHGETHYF
TRBV11-1,CVTSTSGAEDTQYF
TRBV11-2,CASCWDVRYNEQFF
TRBV11-3,CACSLRGMNTEAFF
TRBV2,CAISAGGNTEAFF
TRBV6-2/TRBV6-3,CASITGTSETDTQYF
TRBV29-1,CSVEGLARETQHF
TRBV13,CATVMWRVSYNEQLF
TRBV7-8,CVSSLDPRGEQFF
TRBV5-4,CASGLDTDTQYF
TRBV29-1,CSVFTGQETQYF
TRBV6-2/TRBV6-3,CASSPSGSLAGELFF
TRBV7-9,CASSPESNAGELFF
TRBV28,CASSFPVPNYGYIF
TRBV5-4,CASQRGAILYF